This passage covers 31 T cell receptor beta chains from one sample sequenced in a study of blood T cell repertoires in COVID-19. This table comes from immunoSEQ multiplex PCR, and its TCRdb copy is limited to in-frame clones, with some not included. Of 80,000 to 100,000 clones in the sample, about 74% were seen once. The source material was peripheral blood. These receptors were collected from a man between 65 and 80 years old with COVID-19, enrolled during active disease.

The V and J genes are TRBV28 and TRBJ1-3; D is unresolved. The V and J ends lost 3 bases and 7 bases respectively, with 13 bases between them. The CDR3 contains 14 residues. Germline values: CDR1 MDHEN, CDR2 SYDVKM. The CDR3 nucleotides read TGTGCCAGCAGTTTCCCGAGCCTACGGAACACCATATATTTT. It yields the protein CASSFPSLRNTIYF. The full variable domain, completed using reference TRBV28 and TRBJ1-3, is DVKVTQSSRYLVKRTGEKVFLECVQDMDHENMFWYRQDPGLGLRLIYFSYDVKMKEKGDIPEGYSVSREKKERFSLILESASTNQTSMYLCASSFPSLRNTIYFGEGSWLTVV.

This clone has only one observation. CDR3 loop: CASSYRTVSSVNYGYTF. In DNA, the CDR3 is TGCGCCAGCAGCTATAGGACAGTCTCCTCGGTTAACTATGGCTACACCTTC. The chain combines TRBV5-1 with TRBJ1-2, with a possible D match to TRBD1 (6 bases). The CDR3 is 17 amino acids. V was cut by 3 bases and J by 1 base, with 19 bases left in between. Per the germline V gene, CDR1 is SGHRS and CDR2 is YFSETQ.

This clone was seen just once. The chain has TRBV6-5 and TRBJ1-5, with D possibly matching TRBD1 (5 bases). Germline V gene data show CDR1 as MNHEY and CDR2 as SVGAGI. Trimming removed 5 bases at V and 2 bases at J, with 13 bases between. There are 15 residues in the CDR3. The CDR3 nucleotides read TGTGCCAGCAGTACCCAGGGAGGGGGCAATCAGCCCCAGCATTTT. Protein: CASSTQGGGNQPQHF.

The chain joins TRBV19 to TRBJ1-5, with a tentative D call TRBD1 (6 bases). This CDR3 is 15 amino acids long. Germline V gives CDR1 LNHDA, CDR2 SQIVND (reference sequence). V was clipped by 7 bases and J by 5 bases, with 18 bases between them. This CDR3 is CASIPTGTLDQPQHF. For the CDR3, the DNA is TGTGCCAGTATCCCGACAGGTACGCTTGATCAGCCCCAGCATTTT. The whole variable domain, remainder taken from reference TRBV19 and TRBJ1-5, is DGGITQSPKYLFRKEGQNVTLSCEQNLNHDAMYWYRQDPGQGLRLIYYSQIVNDFQKGDIAEGYSVSREKKESFPLTVTSAQKNPTAFYLCASIPTGTLDQPQHFGDGTRLSIL.

This clone has a single count. The chain is built from TRBV27 and TRBJ2-5, with D possibly being TRBD2 (5 bases). This CDR3 region has 14 residues. Germline V lookup: CDR1 MNHEY, CDR2 SMNVEV (reference sequence). Trimming removed 5 bases at V and 1 base at J, with 11 bases between. The CDR3 bases are TGTGCCAGCAGTGGGTTAGCGTTCCAAGAGACCCAGTACTTC. This encodes CASSGLAFQETQYF.

This clone was recorded a few times. This chain links TRBV7-3 with TRBJ2-3, with D possibly matching TRBD2 (5 bases). Trimming removed 5 bases from V and 3 bases from J, with 18 bases in between. This CDR3 comprises 16 residues. Germline V gene sequence: CDR1 SGHTA, CDR2 FQGTGA. The CDR3 is CASSLRGTSSTDTQYF. The CDR3 DNA sequence: TGTGCCAGCAGCCTCAGAGGTACTAGTTCAACAGATACGCAGTATTTT.

The rearrangement uses TRBV18 and TRBJ2-5; 10 bases map to TRBD2. The CDR3 has 15 amino acids. The trim removed 3 bases at V and 3 bases at J, leaving 4 bases unmatched. CDR1 and CDR2 from the germline V gene are KGHSH and LQKENI. The CDR3 bases are TGTGCCAGCTCACCGGACGGACTAGCGGAAGAGACCCAGTACTTC. Protein product: CASSPDGLAEETQYF.

The gene calls are TRBV4-2 and TRBJ2-3, with 7 bases lining up with TRBD2. The CDR3 length is 13 residues. Trimming removed 2 bases from V and 5 bases from J; junction bases left unmatched: 1. In germline, CDR1 is LGHNA, CDR2 YNFKEQ. The chain's CDR3 is CASSQLAGDTQYF. As DNA, the CDR3 is TGTGCCAGCAGCCAATTAGCGGGAGATACGCAGTATTTT.

This sequence joins TRBV5-5 and TRBJ2-5; 12 positions match TRBD1. CDR3 length: 16 residues. Germline loops: CDR1 SGHKS, CDR2 YYEKEE (reference sequence). After removal of 4 bases from V and 6 bases from J, the junction contained 10 bases not matched to a gene. This CDR3 is CASSPIGTGGSQTQYF. The CDR3 DNA is TGTGCCAGCAGCCCGATAGGGACAGGGGGCAGCCAGACCCAGTACTTC.

The chain is built from TRBV5-5 and TRBJ2-1; TRBD1 agrees at 9 bases. V shed 4 bases and J 4 bases; nucleotides not matched to a gene: 6. Looked up from germline, CDR1 is SGHKS and CDR2 is YYEKEE (reference sequence). The CDR3 runs 15 residues. The CDR3 coding sequence is TGTGCCAGCAGCAGGGGACAGGGAAATTACAATGAGCAGTTCTTC. This sequence encodes CASSRGQGNYNEQFF. Full variable domain (missing parts from reference TRBV5-5 and TRBJ2-1): DAGVTQSPTHLIKTRGQQVTLRCSPISGHKSVSWYQQVLGQGPQFIFQYYEKEERGRGNFPDRFSARQFPNYSSELNVNALLLGDSALYLCASSRGQGNYNEQFFGPGTRLTVL.

CDR3 amino acids: CASSYIAGPLPDTQYF. The CDR3 DNA is TGTGCCAGCAGTTACATAGCGGGCCCCCTCCCAGATACGCAGTATTTT. The V call is TRBV27, the J call TRBJ2-3; 7 positions match TRBD2. With 4 bases clipped from V and 4 bases from J, the junction kept 11 bases outside the gene matches. Germline-derived CDR1 and CDR2 are MNHEY and SMNVEV (reference sequence). This CDR3 is built from 16 residues.

This chain connects TRBV5-1 to TRBJ2-3; 12 bases match TRBD2. The trim removed 0 bases at V and 7 bases at J, leaving 9 bases unmatched. This CDR3 contains 17 residues. CDR1 is SGHRS and CDR2 is YFSETQ in the germline V gene. Here the CDR3 reads CASSLGRTSGNSNTQYF. As DNA, the CDR3 is TGCGCCAGCAGCTTGGGAAGGACTAGCGGGAATTCAAATACGCAGTATTTT.

The chain couples TRBV6-2 or TRBV6-3 to TRBJ1-2, with 7 bases lining up with TRBD1. The length of the CDR3 is 14 residues. Germline V gene sequence: CDR1 MNHEY, CDR2 SVGEGT. After removal of 4 bases from V and 8 bases from J, the junction contained 10 bases not matched to a gene. The CDR3 reads CASSSTGLPRGYTF. DNA for the CDR3: TGTGCCAGCAGTTCGACAGGGTTGCCTCGGGGCTACACCTTC.

V gene TRBV24-1 combines with J gene TRBJ2-2; 8 bases agree with TRBD1. Germline-derived CDR1 and CDR2 are KGHDR and SFDVKD. Trimming removed 4 bases from V and 6 bases from J; junction bases left unmatched: 9. The length of the CDR3 is 16 residues. The CDR3 DNA reads TGTGCCACCAGTGACCCCAAGGTGGGACAGGCCGGGGAGCTGTTTTTT. This sequence encodes CATSDPKVGQAGELFF.

This clone was recorded only once. The V and J genes are TRBV3-1 (or the pseudogene TRBV3-2) and TRBJ1-2; D call uncertain. This CDR3 has 16 amino acids. Germline V gene sequence: CDR1 LGHDT, CDR2 YNNKEL (reference sequence). Trimming cost V 0 bases and J 8 bases, with 19 bases left between them. The CDR3 region is CASSQDGGRGNWGYTF. The CDR3 DNA is TGTGCCAGCAGCCAAGATGGAGGGCGCGGGAACTGGGGCTACACCTTC.

This chain uses TRBV3-1 (or the pseudogene TRBV3-2) with TRBJ2-2; 9 bases are a match to TRBD2. The J segment lost 2 bases and the V segment lost 5 bases, leaving 6 bases of the junction unmatched. CDR1 and CDR2 (germline): LGHDT, YNNKEL (reference sequence). This CDR3 region has 16 residues. CDR3 protein: CASSGGLAGNTGELFF. CDR3 coding DNA: TGTGCCAGCAGCGGCGGGCTAGCGGGAAACACCGGGGAGCTGTTTTTT.

This chain links TRBV10-3 with TRBJ1-1; D ambiguous. Trimming took 10 bases from V and 1 from J, leaving 13 bases between them. The CDR3 length is 13 residues. Germline V gene lookup returns CDR1 ENHRY and CDR2 SYGVKD. CDR3 loop: CATQTKENTEAFF. DNA for the CDR3: TGTGCCACGCAAACTAAAGAGAACACTGAAGCTTTCTTT.

The chain couples TRBV9 to TRBJ1-1; D is possibly TRBD1 (6 bases). The CDR3 has 17 amino acids. The germline V gene has CDR1 SGDLS and CDR2 YYNGEE. Trimming pared 3 bases from V and 4 bases from J, leaving 22 bases between. The CDR3: CASSATPGMGAGTEAFF. The CDR3 coding sequence is TGTGCCAGCAGCGCCACGCCCGGGATGGGGGCCGGCACTGAAGCTTTCTTT.

By share, this clone counts as medium-sized (0.01 to 0.1%). This chain connects TRBV4-1 to TRBJ2-1; 10 bases match TRBD2. From germline, CDR1 is MGHRA and CDR2 YSYEKL. The V gene end was trimmed by 3 bases and the J gene end by 6 bases; junction bases not matched to a gene: 11. The CDR3 length is 17 residues. The CDR3, as DNA: TGCGCCAGCAGCCAGGGTCCTAGCGGGAGCTGGGGCAATGAGCAGTTCTTC. It encodes CASSQGPSGSWGNEQFF.

The gene calls are TRBV5-5 and TRBJ1-6; tentative D call: TRBD1 (6 bases). This CDR3 spans 17 amino acids. Germline lookup yields CDR1 SGHKS and CDR2 YYEKEE (reference sequence). V was trimmed by 2 bases and J by 0 bases, leaving 12 bases between them. The CDR3: CASSLGGSSSYNSPLHF. The CDR3, as DNA: TGTGCCAGCAGCTTAGGGGGATCGAGCTCCTATAATTCACCCCTCCACTTT.

This clone was seen only a few times. The rearrangement links TRBV28 to TRBJ1-5; weak D call: TRBD1 (6 bases). Germline CDR1 reads MDHEN; CDR2 reads SYDVKM. V dropped 5 bases and J dropped 2 bases, with 13 bases sitting between them. The CDR3 is 15 residues long. The DNA of the CDR3 is TGTGCCAGCAGTCCGGGACATTGGGGCAATCAGCCCCAGCATTTT. Its protein is CASSPGHWGNQPQHF.

V and J are TRBV9 and TRBJ2-5, with 10 bases lining up with TRBD2. Germline V gene sequence: CDR1 SGDLS, CDR2 YYNGEE. This CDR3 contains 16 residues. After removal of 4 bases from V and 4 bases from J, the junction contained 10 bases not matched to a gene. The CDR3 loop is CASSSISGRSGETQYF. CDR3 in DNA: TGTGCCAGCAGCTCAATTAGCGGGAGGTCGGGAGAGACCCAGTACTTC.

The V call is TRBV3-1 (or the pseudogene TRBV3-2), the J call TRBJ1-5; 9 bases match TRBD1. In germline, CDR1 is LGHDT, CDR2 YNNKEL (reference sequence). The CDR3 runs 16 residues. V shed 4 bases, J shed 3 bases, and the junction held 7 bases outside the gene matches. The CDR3 is CASSRGGQGDNQPQHF. Here the CDR3 DNA reads TGTGCCAGCAGCCGAGGGGGACAGGGAGACAATCAGCCCCAGCATTTT.

The CDR3 nucleotides are TGTGCCAGCAGTTTGGGGGGGTACGACACTGAAGCTTTCTTT. Its translation is CASSLGGYDTEAFF. The J gene is TRBJ1-1, the V gene TRBV27; D perhaps matches TRBD1 (5 bases). The ends were cut back, 3 bases at V and 3 bases at J, with 11 bases in the middle. The CDR3 loop spans 14 amino acids. Per germline, CDR1 MNHEY and CDR2 SMNVEV (reference sequence).

The J gene is TRBJ2-4, the V gene TRBV30; 10 nucleotides align to TRBD2. CDR1 and CDR2 (germline): GTSNPN, SVGIG (reference sequence). V was pared by 4 bases and J by 7 bases, with 7 bases of the junction left unmatched. The CDR3 runs to 14 residues. The CDR3 DNA sequence: TGTGCCTGGACTAGCGGGAGTGGATTGAACATTCAGTACTTC. Its protein product is CAWTSGSGLNIQYF.

The chain employs TRBV10-1 and TRBJ2-3; 10 bases align to TRBD2. The germline V gene encodes CDR1 WNHNN and CDR2 SYGVQD (reference sequence). CDR3 length equals 18 residues. V dropped 8 bases and J dropped 0; count of bases not matched to a gene: 14. The CDR3 region is CASVIGLAGGPSTDTQYF. The CDR3 DNA follows: TGCGCCAGCGTAATCGGGTTAGCGGGAGGACCTAGCACAGATACGCAGTATTTT.

The gene calls are TRBV30 and TRBJ2-7, with 7 bases that match TRBD2. V dropped 4 bases and J dropped 0; count of bases not matched to a gene: 9. Germline loops: CDR1 GTSNPN, CDR2 SVGIG (reference sequence). There are 15 residues in the CDR3. Here the CDR3 DNA reads TGTGCCTGGACTCGCGGGGGTAGCGCCTCCTACGAGCAGTACTTC. This encodes CAWTRGGSASYEQYF.

The J gene is TRBJ1-4, the V gene TRBV4-3; 9 bases agree with TRBD1. Germline values: CDR1 LGHNA, CDR2 YSLEER. The junction had 9 bases not matched to a gene; V was cut back by 6 bases and J by 7 bases. CDR3 length: 15 amino acids. The CDR3 loop reads CASSQQPGQGEKLFF. In DNA, the CDR3 is TGCGCCAGCAGTCAACAACCGGGACAGGGTGAAAAACTGTTTTTT.

The chain employs TRBV5-1 and TRBJ1-1; perhaps TRBD1 as D (6 bases). The V and J ends lost 0 bases and 3 bases respectively, with 12 bases between them. This CDR3 spans 15 amino acids. Germline values: CDR1 SGHRS, CDR2 YFSETQ. The CDR3 coding sequence is TGCGCCAGCAGCTTGGCCGGCAGGGGTGACACTGAAGCTTTCTTT. Amino acids: CASSLAGRGDTEAFF.

The chain links TRBV7-3 to TRBJ2-7, with TRBD2 matching over 9 bases. The CDR3 consists of 15 residues. The ends lost 5 bases at V and 2 bases at J; junction bases unmatched: 7. Germline values: CDR1 SGHTA, CDR2 FQGTGA. CDR3 nucleotides: TGTGCCAGCAGCATTACCGGGACTAGCCCCTACGAGCAGTACTTC. The encoded protein is CASSITGTSPYEQYF.

The chain employs TRBV27 and TRBJ2-7; possibly TRBD1 for D (5 bases). The CDR3 covers 14 residues. Germline V gene sequence: CDR1 MNHEY, CDR2 SMNVEV (reference sequence). V gave up 5 bases and J gave up 3 bases, with 14 bases separating them. DNA for the CDR3: TGTGCCAGCAGTCCCCAGGGAATCGACTACGAGCAGTACTTC. Its translation is CASSPQGIDYEQYF.